Below, 29 T cell receptor beta chains from the same sample are listed, as sequenced in a study of CD8 T cells in ankylosing spondylitis. MiXCR, applied by TCRdb to the 5' RACE reads, yields one record per CDR3 protein. The sample has 150,000 to 200,000 distinct CDR3 sequences, around a third seen once. Sequencing was done on a sample of synovial fluid, either unsorted or a sorted T cell fraction (not recorded which). The receptors were sampled from a male donor with ankylosing spondylitis.

This clonotype was counted only a few times. The chain employs TRBV5-1 and TRBJ1-1; unclear D gene. V lost 4 bases and J lost 2, with 15 bases in between. The CDR3 loop spans 15 amino acids. From germline, CDR1 is SGHRS and CDR2 YFSETQ. As DNA, the CDR3 is TGCGCCAGCAGCCCGAGCATGCGGGGAAACACTGAAGCTTTCTTT. Its translation: CASSPSMRGNTEAFF.

This clonotype was recorded a few times. The gene calls are TRBV28 and TRBJ2-7; D is tentatively TRBD1 or TRBD2 (5 bases each). Per germline, CDR1 MDHEN and CDR2 SYDVKM. CDR3 size: 14 residues. V was cut by 7 bases and J by 2 bases, with 15 bases left in between. The CDR3 sequence is CASIGTPGPYEQYF. The DNA for the CDR3 is TGTGCCAGCATTGGGACCCCGGGCCCCTACGAGCAGTACTTC.

This rearrangement joins TRBV4-1 to TRBJ1-1, with 11 bases that match TRBD1. This CDR3 has 15 amino acids. The germline gives CDR1 MGHRA, CDR2 YSYEKL. With V trimmed by 2 bases and J by 11 bases, 10 bases remained unmatched. CDR3 DNA sequence: TGCGCCAGCAGCCAATCTTGGGACAGGGGGGTGATGGCTTTCTTT. It is translated as CASSQSWDRGVMAFF.

This clonotype appeared a few times. This chain joins TRBV6-2 or TRBV6-3 and TRBJ2-1, with 10 bases aligning to TRBD2. V trimming: 4 bases; J trimming: 3 bases; junction bases outside the gene matches: 3. CDR3 length: 15 residues. Germline V gene sequence: CDR1 MNHEY, CDR2 SVGEGT. The CDR3 sequence: CASSLAGGGYNEQFF. The CDR3 DNA sequence: TGTGCCAGCAGTTTAGCGGGGGGTGGCTACAATGAGCAGTTCTTC.

This clonotype appeared a single time. The rearrangement links TRBV20-1 to TRBJ2-3; the D gene is possibly TRBD2 (6 bases). The germline CDR1 and CDR2 sequences are DFQATT and SNEGSKA (reference sequence). The CDR3 consists of 12 residues. With 6 bases removed from V and 7 bases from J, the gap between germline ends came to 14 bases. CDR3 sequence (DNA): TGCAGTGCAAGACTAGTAGAAAATACGCAGTATTTT. Translating gives CSARLVENTQYF.

The table lists this clonotype with a few counts. This chain uses TRBV7-3 with TRBJ2-1; the D gene is possibly TRBD2 (7 bases). This CDR3 contains 17 residues. Trimming cost V 4 bases and J 7 bases, with 23 bases left between them. The germline V gene has CDR1 SGHTA and CDR2 FQGTGA. Written as DNA, the CDR3 is TGTGCCAGCAGCTCAACCCTGGGGGCGGGGGCCCTAAATGAGCAGTTCTTC. This gives the protein CASSSTLGAGALNEQFF. The full variable domain, with the rest looked up from reference TRBV7-3 and TRBJ2-1, is GAGVSQTPSNKVTEKGKYVELRCDPISGHTALYWYRQSLGQGPEFLIYFQGTGAADDSGLPNDRFFAVRPEGSVSTLKIQRTERGDSAVYLCASSSTLGAGALNEQFFGPGTRLTVL.

The chain recombines TRBV20-1 with TRBJ2-3; 7 bases are a match to TRBD2. CDR3 length: 17 amino acids. J gave up 1 base and V 3 bases, and 13 bases lay outside the gene matches. Germline-derived CDR1 and CDR2 are DFQATT and SNEGSKA (reference sequence). In nucleotides, the CDR3 is TGCAGTGCTAGTAAAGCGGGAAGATCGTTAGGCACAGATACGCAGTATTTT. Translating it yields CSASKAGRSLGTDTQYF.

This clonotype was seen a handful of times. The chain uses TRBV12-3 or TRBV12-4 and TRBJ2-3; 8 nucleotides align to TRBD1. The CDR3 is made up of 16 amino acids. V was pared by 7 bases and J by 6 bases, with 15 bases of the junction left unmatched. This CDR3 is CASTSNIGQGSDTQYF. CDR3 in DNA: TGTGCCAGCACCTCAAATATAGGACAGGGAAGTGATACGCAGTATTTT.

The rearrangement joins TRBV6-1 to TRBJ1-5, with D perhaps matching TRBD1 (6 bases). V lost 6 bases and J 5 bases, leaving 14 bases between the germline ends. The CDR3 consists of 14 residues. CDR1 and CDR2 (germline): MNHNS, SASEGT. The CDR3 spells CASRGPGGHQPQHF. The CDR3 coding sequence is TGTGCCAGCAGAGGACCCGGGGGGCATCAGCCCCAGCATTTT.

J is TRBJ2-1 and V is TRBV5-1; TRBD2 agrees at 13 bases. This CDR3 has 15 amino acids. Germline V gives CDR1 SGHRS, CDR2 YFSETQ. V shed 4 bases, J shed 5 bases, and the junction held 3 bases outside the gene matches. For the CDR3, the DNA is TGCGCCAGCAGCCGAGGGACTAGCGGGAACAATGAGCAGTTCTTC. Translation: CASSRGTSGNNEQFF. Full variable domain (remainder filled in from reference TRBV5-1 and TRBJ2-1): KAGVTQTPRYLIKTRGQQVTLSCSPISGHRSVSWYQQTPGQGLQFLFEYFSETQRNKGNFPGRFSGRQFSNSRSEMNVSTLELGDSALYLCASSRGTSGNNEQFFGPGTRLTVL.

This clonotype appeared a few times. The J gene is TRBJ1-2, the V gene TRBV7-2; D is unresolved. The V and J ends lost 4 bases and 1 base respectively, with 7 bases between them. The CDR3 runs 13 residues. Germline CDR1 is SGHTA and CDR2 is FQGNSA. For the CDR3, the DNA is TGTGCCAGCAGCTCTCAGAGTAACTATGGCTACACCTTC. It is translated as CASSSQSNYGYTF.

This clonotype was counted only a few times. The rearrangement joins TRBV20-1 to TRBJ2-7; 7 bases agree with TRBD2. Germline V lookup: CDR1 DFQATT, CDR2 SNEGSKA (reference sequence). Trimming took 4 bases from V and 2 from J; bases not matched to a gene: 5. The length of the CDR3 is 13 residues. In DNA form, the CDR3 reads TGCAGTGCTACCGTGGGAGGGCCCTACGAGCAGTACTTC. Protein sequence: CSATVGGPYEQYF.

In its sample, this clonotype was seen many times. The chain employs TRBV7-2 and TRBJ2-2; 9 nucleotides align to TRBD2. Per the germline V gene, CDR1 is SGHTA and CDR2 is FQGNSA. V shed 0 bases and J 6 bases; nucleotides not matched to a gene: 2. The CDR3 runs 15 residues. In DNA form, the CDR3 reads TGTGCCAGCAGCTTAGCTAGCGGGAGATCCGGGGAGCTGTTTTTT. It codes for CASSLASGRSGELFF.

V gene TRBV24-1 combines with J gene TRBJ1-2; a weak D match, TRBD1 (6 bases). This CDR3 contains 15 residues. The V and J ends lost 4 bases and 6 bases respectively, with 17 bases between them. CDR1 is KGHDR and CDR2 is SFDVKD in the germline V gene. In DNA, the CDR3 is TGTGCCACCAGTGACCCCACAGGGAGCGGCGATGGCTACACCTTC. It is translated as CATSDPTGSGDGYTF.

Many counts were recorded for this clonotype. The CDR3: CASSQNPGGRANTGELFF. The CDR3 DNA sequence: TGTGCCAGCAGCCAAAACCCAGGGGGACGCGCGAACACCGGGGAGCTGTTTTTT. The rearrangement links TRBV28 to TRBJ2-2; 7 bases agree with TRBD1. The CDR3 runs to 18 residues. Germline CDR1 and CDR2: MDHEN and SYDVKM. Trimming at V came to 6 bases and at J to 0 bases, leaving 13 bases not matched to a gene.

The rearrangement links TRBV20-1 to TRBJ2-7; 7 bases fit TRBD2. The V gene end was trimmed by 1 base and the J gene end by 2 bases; junction bases not matched to a gene: 11. Germline assignment: CDR1 DFQATT and CDR2 SNEGSKA (reference sequence). CDR3 length equals 16 residues. The CDR3 spells CSARVWGGGSTYEQYF. CDR3 DNA sequence: TGCAGTGCTAGAGTTTGGGGTGGCGGGAGCACCTACGAGCAGTACTTC.

This clonotype was detected many times. V usage is TRBV12-3 or TRBV12-4 and J usage is TRBJ2-2, with unresolved D. The germline V and J ends were trimmed by 6 bases and 5 bases, with 16 bases remaining between them. The CDR3 totals 15 residues. CDR3 amino acids: CASSPRRVTTGELFF. The CDR3 DNA is TGTGCCAGCAGCCCCCGAAGGGTCACGACCGGGGAGCTGTTTTTT.

The J gene is TRBJ2-3, the V gene TRBV20-1; D possibly corresponds to TRBD2 (5 bases). V lost 0 bases and J lost 6, with 13 bases in between. CDR1 is DFQATT and CDR2 is SNEGSKA in the germline V gene (reference sequence). The length of the CDR3 is 14 residues. This CDR3 reads CSARDGGSRDTQYF. The CDR3 region has the DNA TGCAGTGCTAGAGATGGCGGGTCACGGGATACGCAGTATTTT.

The CDR3 sequence is CASSLKREVIDTQYF. Written as DNA, the CDR3 is TGTGCCAGCAGCTTGAAGCGGGAGGTGATAGATACGCAGTATTTT. The chain employs TRBV7-2 and TRBJ2-3; 9 nucleotides agree with TRBD2. The germline CDR1 and CDR2 sequences are SGHTA and FQGNSA. J gave up 5 bases and V 3 bases, and 6 bases lay outside the gene matches. CDR3 length equals 15 residues.

The rearrangement joins TRBV11-3 to TRBJ2-3; the match to TRBD2 covers 10 bases. V was pared by 5 bases and J by 5 bases, with 10 bases of the junction left unmatched. This CDR3 is 16 amino acids long. Germline V CDR1 and CDR2: SGHNT, YENEEA. This CDR3 is CASSRGGTSVGDTQYF. CDR3 nucleotides: TGTGCCAGCAGCCGGGGCGGGACTAGCGTTGGAGATACGCAGTATTTT.

The sample holds many counts of this clonotype. The rearrangement joins TRBV2 to TRBJ2-3; D call uncertain. The V end lost 3 bases, the J end lost 3 bases, and 7 bases lay between the germline ends. CDR3 size: 13 residues. Germline V gene data show CDR1 as SNHLY and CDR2 as FYNNEI. CDR3 bases: TGTGCCAGCAGTGAGTTAGAGACAGATACGCAGTATTTT. Its protein product is CASSELETDTQYF.

This clonotype was observed a few times. The V and J genes are TRBV12-3 or TRBV12-4 and TRBJ1-5; tentatively, D is TRBD1 (6 bases). CDR3 length equals 14 residues. Trimming removed 5 bases at V and 5 bases at J, with 13 bases between. Written as DNA, the CDR3 is TGTGCCAGCAGTATGGGGGGGGCTTATCAGCCCCAGCATTTT. Protein product: CASSMGGAYQPQHF.

This clonotype was recorded many times. CDR3 sequence: CASSYSDRGMTDTQYF. CDR3 nucleotides: TGTGCCAGCAGTTACTCGGACAGGGGCATGACAGATACGCAGTATTTT. The V gene is TRBV6-2 or TRBV6-3, the J gene TRBJ2-3; 9 nucleotides line up with TRBD1. The CDR3 length is 16 residues. The V gene's germline CDR1 is MNHEY and CDR2 SVGEGT. J gave up 3 bases and V 0 bases, and 4 bases lay outside the gene matches.

This clonotype has only one observation. CDR3 residues: CASSPYYLENEQYF. The DNA for the CDR3 is TGTGCCAGCTCACCCTATTATTTGGAAAACGAGCAGTACTTC. The V call is TRBV18, the J call TRBJ2-7; D call uncertain. The CDR3 consists of 14 residues. V was clipped by 3 bases and J by 5 bases, with 14 bases between them. Per the germline V gene, CDR1 is KGHSH and CDR2 is LQKENI.

Only a few counts were recorded for this clonotype. V is TRBV27 and J is TRBJ2-1; 7 bases agree with TRBD2. The V gene end was trimmed by 5 bases and the J gene end by 3 bases; junction bases not matched to a gene: 10. Germline-derived CDR1 and CDR2 are MNHEY and SMNVEV (reference sequence). The length of the CDR3 is 16 residues. The CDR3 sequence: CASSRDPGRGYNEQFF. The CDR3 coding sequence is TGTGCCAGCAGTAGAGACCCTGGGAGGGGCTACAATGAGCAGTTCTTC.

The chain couples TRBV29-1 to TRBJ2-7; 8 bases are shared with TRBD1. J was trimmed by 5 bases and V by 3 bases; bases with no gene match: 9. This CDR3 has 14 amino acids. Germline assignment: CDR1 SQVTM and CDR2 ANQGSEA. The CDR3 nucleotides are TGCAGCGTTGAGTTTAGGACAGGGAGGAACGAGCAGTACTTC. As protein: CSVEFRTGRNEQYF.

This clonotype was counted at least ten times. The chain combines TRBV12-3 or TRBV12-4 with TRBJ1-1; TRBD1 is a possible D gene (5 bases). V lost 4 bases, J lost 1 base, and 7 bases lay in between. The CDR3 extends over 13 amino acids. CDR3 amino acids: CASSSGQNTEAFF. Written as DNA, the CDR3 is TGTGCCAGCAGTTCCGGACAGAACACTGAAGCTTTCTTT.

This clonotype was counted a few times. This rearrangement joins TRBV20-1 to TRBJ1-1, with 7 bases lining up with TRBD1. Germline assignment: CDR1 DFQATT and CDR2 SNEGSKA (reference sequence). The CDR3 length is 14 residues. J lost 1 base, V lost 5 bases, and 7 bases had no gene match. The CDR3 region is CSACPTGQNTEAFF. CDR3 in DNA: TGCAGTGCTTGTCCGACAGGGCAGAACACTGAAGCTTTCTTT.

The chain has TRBV3-1 and TRBJ2-1, with 7 bases that match TRBD1. Germline V gives CDR1 LGHDT, CDR2 YNNKEL (reference sequence). The CDR3 loop spans 16 amino acids. Unmatched junction bases numbered 6, after V lost 1 base and J lost 3 bases. This CDR3 is CASSQVGQARYNEQFF. CDR3 in DNA: TGTGCCAGCAGCCAAGTCGGACAGGCTCGCTACAATGAGCAGTTCTTC.